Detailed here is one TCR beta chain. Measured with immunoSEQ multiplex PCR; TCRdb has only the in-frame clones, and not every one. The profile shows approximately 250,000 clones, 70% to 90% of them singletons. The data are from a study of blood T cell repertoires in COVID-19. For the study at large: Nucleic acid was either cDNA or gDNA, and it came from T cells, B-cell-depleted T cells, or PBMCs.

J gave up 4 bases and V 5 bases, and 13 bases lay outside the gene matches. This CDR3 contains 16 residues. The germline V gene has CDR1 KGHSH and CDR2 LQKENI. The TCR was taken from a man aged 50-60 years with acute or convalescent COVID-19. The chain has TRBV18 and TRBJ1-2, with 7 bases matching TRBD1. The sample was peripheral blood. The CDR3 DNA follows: TGTGCCAGCTCATCGGGTACAGGGGTGAGGTTCTATGGCTACACCTTC. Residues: CASSSGTGVRFYGYTF.